The rows below give T cell receptor beta chains drawn from one sample of a study of T cells in Graves' hyperthyroidism and ophthalmopathy. TCRdb used MiXCR to reprocess the multiplex PCR reads, holding one entry per CDR3 protein. The repertoire includes about 110,000 distinct CDR3 sequences, about 16% of them detected once, and under 45% sits in the top ten. Sequencing was done on a sample of blood. The origin of the receptors is a woman aged 45-65 years with Graves' hyperthyroidism. Both conserved end residues are part of each CDR3. The D gene is left open where the match is weak. Size tells how often a clone was seen (once, few, many) or the class of an expanded clone, and some rows leave it out.

size,D,J,V,CDR3,DNA
many,TRBD1,TRBJ2-3,TRBV2,CASRNRGPTDTQYF,TGTGCCAGCAGAAACAGGGGGCCCACAGATACGCAGTATTTT
many,NA,TRBJ1-3,TRBV29-1,CSVDGGQRNTIYF,TGCAGCGTTGATGGTGGACAGAGAAACACCATATATTTT
many,NA,TRBJ1-1,TRBV3-1,CASSQGQQNTEAFF,TGTGCCAGCAGCCAAGGACAGCAGAACACTGAAGCTTTCTTT
many,NA,TRBJ2-1,TRBV7-8,CASSFRPGSYNEQFF,TGTGCCAGCAGCTTTCGTCCGGGGTCCTACAATGAGCAGTTCTTC
many,TRBD2,TRBJ2-1,TRBV5-1,CASSLYRLAGDRRNNEQFF,TGCGCCAGCAGCCTGTACCGACTAGCGGGAGATAGAAGGAACAATGAGCAGTTCTTC
many,NA,TRBJ2-2,TRBV7-9,CASSDRRNTGELFF,TGTGCCAGCAGCGACAGGAGGAACACCGGGGAGCTGTTTTTT
many,TRBD1,TRBJ2-2,TRBV19,CASSNSGTANTGELFF,TGTGCCAGTAGTAATTCCGGGACAGCGAACACCGGGGAGCTGTTTTTT
NA,NA,TRBJ1-1,TRBV5-1,CASSSVPRGDTEAFF,TGCGCCAGCAGCTCGGTCCCTCGGGGAGACACTGAAGCTTTCTTT
few,NA,TRBJ2-1,TRBV29-1,CSVGLLYNEQFF,TGCAGCGTCGGACTTCTCTACAATGAGCAGTTCTTC
many,TRBD1,TRBJ2-6,TRBV7-9,CASSLQGAGANVLTF,TGTGCCAGCAGCTTACAGGGGGCTGGGGCCAACGTCCTGACTTTC
many,TRBD1,TRBJ1-6,TRBV2,CASRGTGQSYNSPLHF,TGTGCCAGCAGAGGGACAGGGCAATCCTATAATTCACCCCTCCACTTT
once,TRBD2,TRBJ2-7,TRBV28,CASSYDRTSGNYEQYF,TGTGCCAGCAGTTACGATAGGACTAGCGGGAACTACGAGCAGTACTTC
many,NA,TRBJ2-1,TRBV14,CASSQDLASEQFF,TGTGCCAGCAGCCAAGATCTCGCTAGTGAGCAGTTCTTC